The 18 T cell receptor beta chains in this list originate from one sample, sequenced in a study of blood T cells in healthy people across ages. The authors ran a second PCR of about 7 to 12 cycles using a sample-barcoded 5' primer and a J-beta primer mix. TCRdb reanalysed the 5' RACE reads using MiXCR and keeps one entry per CDR3 protein. This sample has fewer than 900,000 distinct CDR3 sequences, with around 34% found just once. Sequencing was performed on blood. The receptors shown here come from a man between 18 and 29 years old in good health.

A word on this clonotype: One base away lies a much larger clone, so this may be a sequencing read error. The chain is built from TRBV5-5 and TRBJ2-3, with D uncertain. Trimming shortened V by 6 bases and J by 4 bases, and 9 bases separated the two germline ends. Germline loops: CDR1 SGHKS, CDR2 YYEKEE (reference sequence). The CDR3 contains 12 residues. CDR3 bases: TGTGCCAGCACCCTTACCCCAGATACGCAGTATTTT. Translating gives CASTLTPDTQYF.

The chain has TRBV7-2 and TRBJ1-2; 7 bases line up with TRBD1. This CDR3 has 18 amino acids. V dropped 3 bases and J dropped 7; count of bases not matched to a gene: 20. Germline V gene lookup returns CDR1 SGHTA and CDR2 FQGNSA. The CDR3 reads CASSFVVQGGAFFFGYTF. The CDR3, as DNA: TGTGCCAGCAGCTTCGTTGTTCAGGGGGGCGCGTTTTTCTTTGGCTACACCTTC.

This clonotype was counted many times. The chain employs TRBV12-3 or TRBV12-4 and TRBJ2-1, with D unresolved. The CDR3 consists of 11 residues. Trimming removed 1 base from V and 8 bases from J, with 3 bases in between. This CDR3 reads CASSLGHEQFF. DNA for the CDR3: TGTGCCAGCAGTTTAGGGCATGAGCAGTTCTTC.

This clonotype has more than one count but fewer than ten. The CDR3 loop reads CASRGQGSPANTEAFF. CDR3 DNA: TGTGCCAGCAGGGGACAGGGGAGCCCGGCGAACACTGAAGCTTTCTTT. The rearrangement links TRBV6-5 to TRBJ1-1, with 10 bases identical to TRBD1. Losses at the gene ends were 6 bases for V and 1 base for J; bases not matched to a gene: 8. Germline CDR1 and CDR2: MNHEY and SVGAGI. The CDR3 has 16 residues.

This sequence joins TRBV6-2 or TRBV6-3 and TRBJ1-4; 8 nucleotides match TRBD1. Germline assignment: CDR1 MNHEY and CDR2 SVGEGT. V lost 4 bases to trimming and J lost 11 bases; unmatched junction nucleotides: 6. The CDR3 sequence is 13 residues long. CDR3 in amino acids: CASSSGGVWKLFF. The DNA for the CDR3 is TGTGCCAGCAGTTCAGGGGGCGTCTGGAAACTGTTTTTT.

In this sample, this clonotype turned up a few times. CDR3 residues: CASSLKGSQETQYF. In DNA form, the CDR3 reads TGTGCCAGCAGCTTAAAGGGCAGCCAAGAGACCCAGTACTTC. The rearrangement uses TRBV7-9 and TRBJ2-5, with D unclear. CDR1 is SEHNR, CDR2 FQNEAQ, per germline (reference sequence). This CDR3 contains 14 residues. V gave up 2 bases and J gave up 1 base, with 8 bases separating them.

This clonotype was seen a single time. The chain combines TRBV13 with TRBJ2-7; the D gene is possibly TRBD1 (6 bases). V was shortened by 0 bases and J by 6 bases, with 12 bases between the two germline ends. Germline lookup yields CDR1 PRHDT and CDR2 FYEKMQ (reference sequence). The CDR3 spans 14 residues. The CDR3 sequence is CASSLGQGLREQYF. The CDR3 DNA reads TGTGCCAGCAGCTTAGGGCAGGGGCTTCGCGAGCAGTACTTC.

This clonotype was observed many times. The V and J genes are TRBV20-1 and TRBJ2-7, with 7 bases lining up with TRBD1. From germline, CDR1 is DFQATT and CDR2 SNEGSKA (reference sequence). J was trimmed by 3 bases and V by 7 bases; bases with no gene match: 9. This CDR3 is 13 amino acids long. CDR3 bases: TGCAGTGTCGGCCAGGGGGTGAGCTACGAGCAGTACTTC. It encodes CSVGQGVSYEQYF.

The chain combines TRBV12-3 or TRBV12-4 with TRBJ1-2; perhaps TRBD1 as D (5 bases). CDR3 length: 15 amino acids. The V gene lost 4 bases and the J gene lost 6 bases, with 18 bases spanning the gap. The CDR3 loop reads CASSSTGVTLDGYTF. In nucleotides, the CDR3 is TGTGCCAGCAGTTCGACGGGGGTCACGTTGGATGGCTACACCTTC.

A word on this clonotype: This may come from a read error, since a much larger clone is one base off. CDR3 amino acids: CASSVGEGSREQYF. Here the CDR3 DNA reads TGTGCCAGCAGCGTTGGGGAGGGGTCGAGAGAGCAGTACTTC. The chain links TRBV7-2 to TRBJ2-7; 7 positions match TRBD2. The trim removed 5 bases at V and 7 bases at J, leaving 11 bases unmatched. The CDR3 runs to 14 residues. The germline V gene has CDR1 SGHTA and CDR2 FQGNSA.

This clonotype was found a few times. CDR3 DNA sequence: TGTGCCAGCAGCTTTATGGTCACCAGGGCAGGGGGGCCAGATACGCAGTATTTT. Its protein is CASSFMVTRAGGPDTQYF. The V call is TRBV7-6, the J call TRBJ2-3; D is possibly TRBD1 (7 bases). The CDR3 contains 18 residues. V was shortened by 3 bases and J by 4 bases, with 23 bases between the two germline ends. The V gene's germline CDR1 is SGHVS and CDR2 FNYEAQ.

This clonotype was seen at least ten times. The CDR3 DNA follows: TGTGCCAGTGAGCGGGGGACGACCTTTTTTACTAGCTCCTACAATGAGCAGTTCTTC. As protein: CASERGTTFFTSSYNEQFF. The chain carries TRBV12-3 or TRBV12-4 and TRBJ2-1; 8 bases map to TRBD2. The CDR3 extends over 19 amino acids. After removal of 9 bases from V and 0 bases from J, the junction contained 19 bases not matched to a gene.

The chain uses TRBV20-1 and TRBJ2-1, with D possibly TRBD1 on 6 matching bases. The ends were cut back, 2 bases at V and 5 bases at J, with 13 bases in the middle. Germline CDR1 and CDR2: DFQATT and SNEGSKA (reference sequence). This CDR3 region has 14 residues. The CDR3, as DNA: TGCAGTGCTAGACCCGGGACACTTCACAATGAGCAGTTCTTC. It specifies CSARPGTLHNEQFF.

This clonotype has more than one count but fewer than ten. The chain joins TRBV7-2 to TRBJ1-2, with 7 bases that match TRBD1. V dropped 2 bases and J dropped 6; count of bases not matched to a gene: 12. Looked up from germline, CDR1 is SGHTA and CDR2 is FQGNSA. CDR3 size: 16 residues. The CDR3 sequence: CASSLLTLDRANGYTF. CDR3 DNA sequence: TGTGCCAGCAGCTTACTGACCCTAGACAGGGCCAATGGCTACACCTTC.

The V and J genes are TRBV29-1 and TRBJ1-5, with D maybe TRBD1 (6 bases). Trimming took off 3 bases at V and 5 bases at J, with 11 bases between the two ends. This CDR3 region has 13 residues. Germline V gene sequence: CDR1 SQVTM, CDR2 ANQGSEA. CDR3 bases: TGCAGCGTTGAGGTGGGGGGCGATCAGCCCCAGCATTTT. Translated, it gives CSVEVGGDQPQHF.

The rearrangement joins TRBV6-5 to TRBJ2-1; 8 nucleotides line up with TRBD1. CDR3 length: 15 residues. With 0 bases clipped from V and 8 bases from J, the junction kept 6 bases outside the gene matches. Germline V gene data show CDR1 as MNHEY and CDR2 as SVGAGI. The CDR3 DNA is TGTGCCAGCAGTTACTCCCACAGGGGGTGGGATGAGCAGTTCTTC. Translated, it gives CASSYSHRGWDEQFF.

This clonotype was counted at least ten times. The CDR3 region is CASSPLAGVTDTQYF. The CDR3 DNA reads as TGTGCCAGCAGCCCACTAGCGGGGGTCACAGATACGCAGTATTTT. V and J are TRBV14 and TRBJ2-3; 11 bases align to TRBD2. CDR3 length: 15 amino acids. The germline gives CDR1 SGHDN, CDR2 FVKESK. The V gene end was trimmed by 4 bases and the J gene end by 2 bases; junction bases not matched to a gene: 2.

A remark on this clonotype: A single base separates this from a much larger clone, so it may be a read error. The chain combines TRBV7-9 with TRBJ2-1; D gene uncertain. Germline CDR1 reads SEHNR; CDR2 reads FQNEAQ (reference sequence). This CDR3 spans 13 amino acids. The CDR3 DNA follows: TGTGCCAGCAACTTAAACCGGTACAATGAGCAGTTCTTC. This translates into CASNLNRYNEQFF.